This TCR beta chain was observed in a study of T cell responses to AZD1222 COVID-19 vaccine. Data came from immunoSEQ multiplex PCR; TCRdb stores just in-frame clones and leaves some out. The repertoire has about 200,000 clones, approximately 94% of them found once; the top ten carry 3.6%. This CDR3 comprises 14 residues. This chain connects TRBV21-1 to TRBJ1-5. TRBV21-1 is flagged as a pseudogene. Sequenced here: peripheral blood, sampled 28 days after the second dose of the MenACWY control vaccine. This TCR derives from an adult who received the MenACWY meningococcal vaccine as a control. The CDR3 loop reads CASREGRPNQPQHF. The DNA for the CDR3 is TGTGCCAGCAGGGAGGGGAGACCAAATCAGCCCCAGCATTTT.